This T cell receptor beta chain derives from a study of CD8 T cells in Susac syndrome. It was with random hexamers that about 0.45 to 1 ug RNA was reverse transcribed. In TCRdb, the immunoSEQ multiplex PCR reads were re-called with MiXCR into one record per CDR3 protein. The sample records about 300,000 distinct CDR3 sequences, around 84% being singletons. This CDR3 region has 13 residues. The germline CDR1 and CDR2 sequences are LGHNA and YNFKEQ. The V end was cut by 1 base, the J end by 1 base, with 4 bases between. This receptor was identified in a human donor with multiple sclerosis. This chain joins TRBV4-2 and TRBJ1-1; no clear D gene. Sequences were obtained from CD8+ T cells from PBMCs. CDR3 coding DNA: TGTGCCAGCAGCCAAGGGGGGAACACTGAAGCTTTCTTT. Translation: CASSQGGNTEAFF.